This T cell receptor (beta chain) emerged from a study of blood T cell repertoires in COVID-19. Study background: Whether acute or convalescent, the COVID-19 samples came from the United States, Italy and Spain. Nucleic acid was either cDNA or gDNA, and it came from T cells, B-cell-depleted T cells, or PBMCs.

The V gene's germline CDR1 is SGDLS and CDR2 YYNGEE. This CDR3 comprises 15 residues. V was clipped by 0 bases and J by 9 bases; unmatched bases: 6. Source study methods: For nucleated cells, counts were estimated from reference gene primer amplification. This table comes from immunoSEQ multiplex PCR, and its TCRdb copy is limited to in-frame clones, with some not included. V, J and clone size were drawn from that table, and D and trimming were deduced from the DNA. Among roughly 70,000 clones listed, over 80% were seen once. The rearrangement uses TRBV9 and TRBJ1-6, with 7 bases lining up with TRBD1. This TCR was sampled from an elderly woman with active COVID-19. Sample: peripheral blood. The CDR3 protein is CASSVGPGGFSPLHF. Here the CDR3 DNA reads TGTGCCAGCAGCGTAGGTCCAGGGGGTTTTTCACCCCTCCACTTT. The full variable domain, with the rest looked up from reference TRBV9 and TRBJ1-6, is DSGVTQTPKHLITATGQRVTLRCSPRSGDLSVYWYQQSLDQGLQFLIQYYNGEERAKGNILERFSAQQFPDLHSELNLSSLELGDSALYFCASSVGPGGFSPLHFGNGTRLTVT.